This TCR beta chain was captured in a study of T-cell memory formation after mild COVID-19. The wider study: The TCR clusters were mostly specific to one donor. Study-wide findings and caveats: Proof of SARS-CoV-2 specificity was absent for the second-wave clones that crested on day 37. The main location of contracting CD4+ clones was CM and EM, and that of contracting CD8+ clones was EMRA.

Between the trimmed V and J ends, which lost 11 bases and 6 bases, there was a span of 11 bases. CDR3 length: 11 amino acids. TCRdb fed the 5' RACE reads into MiXCR, producing one record per CDR3 protein. Among approximately 490,000 distinct CDR3 sequences listed, around 20% were seen once. With regard to this clonotype: Its target is not known.

This receptor was obtained from an adult woman who had mild COVID-19 (a few samples of this study predate the infection). Cell type and time point are not known. The rearrangement uses TRBV12-3 or TRBV12-4 and TRBJ2-4, with D perhaps TRBD1 (5 bases). Material: PBMCs or a T cell subset sorted from them (not recorded which). The DNA for the CDR3 is TGTGCCGTGACACAGGCAAACATTCAGTACTTC. This translates into CAVTQANIQYF.